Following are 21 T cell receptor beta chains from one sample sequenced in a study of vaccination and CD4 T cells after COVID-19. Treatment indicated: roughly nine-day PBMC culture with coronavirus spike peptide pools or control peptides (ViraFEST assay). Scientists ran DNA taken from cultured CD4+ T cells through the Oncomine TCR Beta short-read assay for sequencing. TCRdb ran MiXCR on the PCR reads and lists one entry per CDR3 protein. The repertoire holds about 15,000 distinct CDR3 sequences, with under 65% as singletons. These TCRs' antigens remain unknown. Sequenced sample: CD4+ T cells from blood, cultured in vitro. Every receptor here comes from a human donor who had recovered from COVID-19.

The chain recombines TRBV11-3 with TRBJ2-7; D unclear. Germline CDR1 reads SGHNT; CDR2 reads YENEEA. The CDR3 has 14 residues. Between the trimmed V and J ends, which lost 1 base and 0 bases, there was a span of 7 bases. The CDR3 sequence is CASSLVHSSYEQYF. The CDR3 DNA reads TGTGCCAGCAGCTTAGTTCACAGCTCCTACGAGCAGTACTTC.

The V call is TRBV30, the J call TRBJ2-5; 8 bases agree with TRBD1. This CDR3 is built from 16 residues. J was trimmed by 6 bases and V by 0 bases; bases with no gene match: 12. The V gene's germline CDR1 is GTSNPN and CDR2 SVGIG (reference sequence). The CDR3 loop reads CAWSVDRRGLRKTQYF. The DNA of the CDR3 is TGTGCCTGGAGTGTAGATCGCAGGGGGCTTAGGAAGACCCAGTACTTC.

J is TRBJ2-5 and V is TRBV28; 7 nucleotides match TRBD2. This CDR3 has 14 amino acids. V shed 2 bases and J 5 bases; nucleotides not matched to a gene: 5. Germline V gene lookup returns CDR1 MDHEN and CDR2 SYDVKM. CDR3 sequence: CASSLIGRVETQYF. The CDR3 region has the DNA TGTGCCAGCAGTTTAATTGGGAGGGTCGAGACCCAGTACTTC.

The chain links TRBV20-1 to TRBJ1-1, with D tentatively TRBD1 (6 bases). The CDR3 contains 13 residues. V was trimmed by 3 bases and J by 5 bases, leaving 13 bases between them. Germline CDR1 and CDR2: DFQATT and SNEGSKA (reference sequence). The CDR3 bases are TGCAGTGCTAGTGGAGGGGGAGTTACTGAAGCTTTCTTT. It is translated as CSASGGGVTEAFF.

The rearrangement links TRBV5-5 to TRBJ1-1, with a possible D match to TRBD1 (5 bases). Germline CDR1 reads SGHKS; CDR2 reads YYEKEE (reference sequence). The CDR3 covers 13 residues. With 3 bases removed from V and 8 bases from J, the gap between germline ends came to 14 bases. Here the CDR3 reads CASSWGEGLEAFF. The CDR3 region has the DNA TGTGCCAGCAGCTGGGGGGAGGGGCTGGAAGCTTTCTTT.

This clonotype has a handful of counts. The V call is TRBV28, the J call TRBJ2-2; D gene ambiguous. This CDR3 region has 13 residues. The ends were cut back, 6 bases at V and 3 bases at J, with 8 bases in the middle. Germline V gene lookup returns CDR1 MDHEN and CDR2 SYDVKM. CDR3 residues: CASRHSYTGELFF. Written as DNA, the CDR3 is TGTGCCAGCAGGCACAGTTACACCGGGGAGCTGTTTTTT. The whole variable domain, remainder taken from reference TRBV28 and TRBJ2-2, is DVKVTQSSRYLVKRTGEKVFLECVQDMDHENMFWYRQDPGLGLRLIYFSYDVKMKEKGDIPEGYSVSREKKERFSLILESASTNQTSMYLCASRHSYTGELFFGEGSRLTVL.

The CDR3 reads CASSLLADTQYF. For the CDR3, the DNA is TGTGCCAGCAGTCTACTAGCTGATACGCAGTATTTT. The genes are TRBV2 and TRBJ2-3; a possible D gene is TRBD2 (6 bases). The CDR3 is made up of 12 amino acids. The germline gives CDR1 SNHLY, CDR2 FYNNEI. V lost 5 bases and J 6 bases, leaving 9 bases between the germline ends. Supplemented by reference TRBV2 and TRBJ2-3, the full variable domain reads EPEVTQTPSHQVTQMGQEVILRCVPISNHLYFYWYRQILGQKVEFLVSFYNNEISEKSEIFDDQFSVERPDGSNFTLKIRSTKLEDSAMYFCASSLLADTQYFGPGTRLTVL.

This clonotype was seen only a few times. The CDR3 DNA sequence: TGTGCCAGCACCGAAGGGAGTACCTATAATTCACCCCTCCACTTT. This codes for CASTEGSTYNSPLHF. The J gene is TRBJ1-6, the V gene TRBV25-1; D remains unclear. The germline V gene encodes CDR1 MGHDK and CDR2 SYGVNS. The V end lost 7 bases, the J end lost 2 bases, and 12 bases lay between the germline ends. The CDR3 is 15 residues long.

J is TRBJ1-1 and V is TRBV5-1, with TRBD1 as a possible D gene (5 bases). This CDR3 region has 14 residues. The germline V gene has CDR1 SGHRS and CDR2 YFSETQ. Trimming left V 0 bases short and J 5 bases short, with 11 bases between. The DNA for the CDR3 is TGCGCCAGCAGCTTGGCCCAGGGAAAGACTGAAGCTTTCTTT. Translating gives CASSLAQGKTEAFF.

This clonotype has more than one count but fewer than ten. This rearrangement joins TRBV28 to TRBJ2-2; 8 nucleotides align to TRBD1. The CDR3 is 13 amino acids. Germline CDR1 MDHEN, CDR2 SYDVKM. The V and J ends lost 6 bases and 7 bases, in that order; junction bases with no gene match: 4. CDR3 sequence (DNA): TGTGCCAGCAGACTAACAGGGGGCGGGGAGCTGTTTTTT. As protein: CASRLTGGGELFF.

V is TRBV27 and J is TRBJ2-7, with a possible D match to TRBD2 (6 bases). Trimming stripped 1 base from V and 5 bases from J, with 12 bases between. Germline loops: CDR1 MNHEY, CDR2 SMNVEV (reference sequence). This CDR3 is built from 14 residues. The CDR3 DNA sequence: TGTGCCAGCAGTTTATTGGTTGCGGGGAACGAGCAGTACTTC. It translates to CASSLLVAGNEQYF.

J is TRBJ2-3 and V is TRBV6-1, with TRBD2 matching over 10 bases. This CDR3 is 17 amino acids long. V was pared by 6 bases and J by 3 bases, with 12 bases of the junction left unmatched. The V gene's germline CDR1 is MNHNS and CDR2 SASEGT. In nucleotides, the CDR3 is TGTGCCAGCAGCCGCCCCCTGGCTAGCGGGGGAACAGATACGCAGTATTTT. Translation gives CASSRPLASGGTDTQYF.

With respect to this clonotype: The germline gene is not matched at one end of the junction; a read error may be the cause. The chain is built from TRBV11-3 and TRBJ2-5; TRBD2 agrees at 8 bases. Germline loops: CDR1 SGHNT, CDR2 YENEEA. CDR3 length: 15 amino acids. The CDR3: CASSLEGGGQEAQYF. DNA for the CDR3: TGTGCCAGCAGCTTAGAGGGCGGGGGGCAAGAGGCCCAGTACTTC.

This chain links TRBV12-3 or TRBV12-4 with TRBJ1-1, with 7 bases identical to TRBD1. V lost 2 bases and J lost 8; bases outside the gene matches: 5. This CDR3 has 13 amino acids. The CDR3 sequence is CASSLSADREAFF. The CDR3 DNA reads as TGTGCCAGCAGTTTAAGCGCGGACAGGGAAGCTTTCTTT.

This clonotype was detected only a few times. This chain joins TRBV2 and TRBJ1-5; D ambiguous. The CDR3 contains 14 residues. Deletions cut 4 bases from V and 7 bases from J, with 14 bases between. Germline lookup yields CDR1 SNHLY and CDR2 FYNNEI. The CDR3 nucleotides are TGTGCCAGCAGTGCAATGGGGTATCAGCAGCCCCAGCATTTT. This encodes CASSAMGYQQPQHF.

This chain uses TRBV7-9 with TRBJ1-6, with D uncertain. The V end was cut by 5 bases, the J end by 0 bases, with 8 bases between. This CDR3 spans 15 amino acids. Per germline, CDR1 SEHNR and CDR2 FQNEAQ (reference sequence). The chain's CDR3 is CASSLGSSYNSPLHF. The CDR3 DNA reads TGTGCCAGCAGCCTGGGGAGCTCCTATAATTCACCCCTCCACTTT. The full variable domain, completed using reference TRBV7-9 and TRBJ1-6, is DTGVSQNPRHKITKRGQNVTFRCDPISEHNRLYWYRQTLGQGPEFLTYFQNEAQLEKSRLLSDRFSAERPKGSFSTLEIQRTEQGDSAMYLCASSLGSSYNSPLHFGNGTRLTVT.

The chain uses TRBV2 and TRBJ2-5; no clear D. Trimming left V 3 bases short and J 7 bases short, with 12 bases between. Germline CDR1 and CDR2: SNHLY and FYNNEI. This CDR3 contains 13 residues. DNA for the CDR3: TGTGCCAGCAGTGATAATCCGCCCTCGACCCAGTACTTC. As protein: CASSDNPPSTQYF.

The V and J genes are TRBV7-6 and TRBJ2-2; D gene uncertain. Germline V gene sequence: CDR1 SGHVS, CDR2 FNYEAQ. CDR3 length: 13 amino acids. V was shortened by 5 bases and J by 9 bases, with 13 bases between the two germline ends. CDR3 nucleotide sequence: TGTGCCAGCAGCCGTAGCTCATTGAGGGAGCTGTTTTTT. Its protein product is CASSRSSLRELFF.

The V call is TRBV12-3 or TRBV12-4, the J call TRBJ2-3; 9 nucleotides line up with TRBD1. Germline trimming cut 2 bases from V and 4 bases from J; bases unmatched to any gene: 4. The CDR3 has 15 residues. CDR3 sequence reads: CASSLRDRDADTQYF. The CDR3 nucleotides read TGTGCCAGCAGTTTACGGGACAGGGACGCAGATACGCAGTATTTT.

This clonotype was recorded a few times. The CDR3, as DNA: TGTGCCCGCTCACGGGGCTATGGCTACACCTTC. Translated: CARSRGYGYTF. The chain couples TRBV21-1 to TRBJ1-2. TRBV21-1 is a known pseudogene. The CDR3 spans 11 residues.

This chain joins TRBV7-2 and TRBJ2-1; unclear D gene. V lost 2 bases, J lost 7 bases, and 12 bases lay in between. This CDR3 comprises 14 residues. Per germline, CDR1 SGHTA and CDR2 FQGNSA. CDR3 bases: TGTGCCAGCAGCTTATTTGGCCTGATAAATGAGCAGTTCTTC. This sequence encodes CASSLFGLINEQFF.